This T cell receptor (beta chain) was identified during a study of blood T cell repertoires in COVID-19 (dated by TCRdb to the early 2020s). About the study as a whole: Samples from collaborators originated in the United States, Italy and Spain and spanned both the acute and convalescent phases of COVID-19. Sample metadata almost always included a de-identified subject ID, COVID-19 status, age in years and sex. Deeply sampled blood TCRbeta repertoires from subjects exposed to, actively infected with, or recovered from COVID-19 were included in the dataset. The repertoires were released in a freely available public database meant as a resource for research on the immune response to SARS-CoV-2. The samples were drawn from the first 160 participants of the ongoing ImmuneRACE study and from 950 to 1,500 subjects provided by 6 global collaborators. HLA class I and class II types, where available, came from metadata supplied by the sample provider rather than from assay-based typing. The prospective study material was composed of cDNA or gDNA derived from T cells, B-cell-depleted T cells, or PBMCs. Results and caveats for the whole study, not just this receptor: The quantity of clinical and demographic metadata differed by source and by participant and was supplied without curation.

Its CDR3 holds 16 amino acids, cysteine through phenylalanine. Left in the record is the CDR3 DNA by itself, 48 bases read in frame from the first base. Looking up the germline V gene yields CDR1 SGDLS and CDR2 YYNGEE. A distance of 13 bases separates the germline ends of V and J, which lose 0 bases and 3 bases respectively. The immunoSEQ Assay, a bias-controlled multiplex PCR, was used to amplify TCRbeta CDR3 regions from genomic DNA. The original methods were these. Nucleated cell counts per sample were estimated from amplification of reference gene primers within the assay. Sequence reads were collapsed and filtered to measure the absolute abundance of every unique TCRbeta CDR3 rearrangement. For each sample, productive Simpson clonality was calculated as the square root of Simpson's diversity index over productive rearrangements. Here the immuneACCESS table is served through TCRdb, limited to in-frame sequences with V and J called. Missing clones are a known gap in these copies; in checked studies unresolved V genes cover under half, and the rest lacks a known reason. Clonal size and the V and J genes are those of that table, whereas D and trimming came from the DNA. The sample profile shows about 26,000 clones; around 95% of them were found once. The ten most abundant clones make up roughly 4% of the sample.

Whole blood was collected in K2EDTA tubes by collaborating institutions according to the institutions' own protocols. For TCRbeta analysis, collaborators shipped samples in one of three forms: frozen whole blood, isolated PBMCs, or DNA extracted from either of those sample types. Turning to this clone: Its specific antigen is unknown. No per-base quality is available; no much larger clone lies one base away.

The sequenced sample consisted of peripheral blood. The sequence was collected from a human donor with active COVID-19. The donor label of this sample is uncertain. The V and J segments used are TRBV9 and TRBJ1-3; the D gene is perhaps TRBD1, from 6 matching bases. The bases are TGTGCCAGCAGCGTAGCCCCGACAGGCAATGGAAACACCATATATTTT. It specifies CASSVAPTGNGNTIYF.